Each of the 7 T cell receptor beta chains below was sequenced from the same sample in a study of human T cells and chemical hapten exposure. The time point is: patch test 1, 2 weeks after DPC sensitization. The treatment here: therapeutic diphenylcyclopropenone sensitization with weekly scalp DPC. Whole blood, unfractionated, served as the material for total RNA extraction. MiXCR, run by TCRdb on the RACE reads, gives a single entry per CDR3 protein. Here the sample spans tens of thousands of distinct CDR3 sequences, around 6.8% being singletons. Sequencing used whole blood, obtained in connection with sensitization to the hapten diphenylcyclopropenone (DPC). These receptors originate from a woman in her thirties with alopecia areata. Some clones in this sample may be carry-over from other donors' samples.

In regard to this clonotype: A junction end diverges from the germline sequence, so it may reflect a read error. The CDR3, as DNA: TGTGCCGGCAGTAAGACTAGCGGGGGGAACAATGAGCAGTTCTTC. It codes for CAGSKTSGGNNEQFF. The genes are TRBV6-1 and TRBJ2-1; 13 bases map to TRBD2. The CDR3 totals 15 residues. Per the germline V gene, CDR1 is MNHNS and CDR2 is SASEGT.

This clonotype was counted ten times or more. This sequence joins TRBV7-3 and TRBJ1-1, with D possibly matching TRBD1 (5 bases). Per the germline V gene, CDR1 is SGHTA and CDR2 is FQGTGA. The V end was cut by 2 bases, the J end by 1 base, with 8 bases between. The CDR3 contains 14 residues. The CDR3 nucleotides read TGTGCCAGCAGCTTAGGAGGGGCGAACACTGAAGCTTTCTTT. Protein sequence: CASSLGGANTEAFF.

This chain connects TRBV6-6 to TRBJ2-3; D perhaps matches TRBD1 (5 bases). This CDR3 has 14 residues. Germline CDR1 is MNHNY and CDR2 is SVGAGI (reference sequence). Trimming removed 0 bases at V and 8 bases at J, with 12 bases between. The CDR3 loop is CASSYSVGRSTQYF. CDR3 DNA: TGTGCCAGCAGTTACTCAGTGGGGCGGAGTACGCAGTATTTT.

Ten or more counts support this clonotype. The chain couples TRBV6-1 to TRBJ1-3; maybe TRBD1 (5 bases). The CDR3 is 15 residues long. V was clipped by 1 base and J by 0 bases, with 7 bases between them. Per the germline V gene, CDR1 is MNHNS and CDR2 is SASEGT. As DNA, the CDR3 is TGTGCCAGCAGTGAAGTGGGGCACTCTGGAAACACCATATATTTT. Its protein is CASSEVGHSGNTIYF.

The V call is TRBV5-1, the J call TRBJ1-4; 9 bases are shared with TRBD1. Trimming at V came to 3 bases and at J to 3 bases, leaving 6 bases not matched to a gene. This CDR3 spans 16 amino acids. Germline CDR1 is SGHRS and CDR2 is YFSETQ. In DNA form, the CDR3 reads TGCGCCAGCAGCTGGGACAGGGTGGGAGCTAATGAAAAACTGTTTTTT. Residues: CASSWDRVGANEKLFF.

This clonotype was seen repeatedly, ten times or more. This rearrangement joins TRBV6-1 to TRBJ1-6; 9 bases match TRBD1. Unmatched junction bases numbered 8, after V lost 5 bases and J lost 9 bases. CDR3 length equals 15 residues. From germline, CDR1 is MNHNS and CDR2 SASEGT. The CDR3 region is CASSPRTGDASPLHF. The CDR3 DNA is TGTGCCAGCAGTCCCCGGACAGGGGATGCTTCACCCCTCCACTTT.

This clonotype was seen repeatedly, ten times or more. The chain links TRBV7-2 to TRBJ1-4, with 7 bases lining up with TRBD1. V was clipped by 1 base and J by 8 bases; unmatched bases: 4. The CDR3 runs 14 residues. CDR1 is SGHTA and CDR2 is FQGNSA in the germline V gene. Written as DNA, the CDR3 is TGTGCCAGCAGCTTAGGGGGACAGACAGAAAAACTGTTTTTT. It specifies CASSLGGQTEKLFF. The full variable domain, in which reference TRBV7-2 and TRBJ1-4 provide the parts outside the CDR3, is GAGVSQSPSNKVTEKGKDVELRCDPISGHTALYWYRQSLGQGLEFLIYFQGNSAPDKSGLPSDRFSAERTGGSVSTLTIQRTQQEDSAVYLCASSLGGQTEKLFFGSGTQLSVL.